The sequence of this T cell receptor beta chain was determined in a study of control samples from healthy donors and cancer patients. The V gene's germline CDR1 is KGHSH and CDR2 LQKENI. V shed 3 bases and J shed 4 bases, with 13 bases lying between them. The CDR3 consists of 15 residues. Libraries were prepared by immunoSEQ multiplex PCR; TCRdb keeps only in-frame clonotypes and omits some of them. The specimen's table records about 210,000 clones. The material sequenced was blood. The chain combines TRBV18 with TRBJ1-3, with TRBD1 as a possible D gene (5 bases). This clonotype was sampled from a woman aged 25 to 39 in good health. CDR3 region: CASSPGRESGNTIYF. DNA for the CDR3: TGTGCCAGCTCACCGGGGCGGGAGTCCGGAAACACCATATATTTT.